This record covers a single T cell receptor beta chain. Its specificity is unknown. The data belong to a study of cytomegalovirus exposure and HLA in healthy donors. Turning to the study itself: Among several hundred genotyped donors, approximately 80% fell in the Caucasian-associated ancestry cluster.

The PCR made use of 60 Vbeta and 13 Jbeta primers. Profiled with immunoSEQ multiplex PCR; TCRdb holds only in-frame clones, not every one. The sample carries 100,000 to 150,000 clones, 77% recorded once. Study results and limitations: Further analysis, carried out later, found HLA-associated TCR beta chains more clonally expanded than equally common other chains. It was assumed in the presence/absence analyses that sequencing depth was roughly uniform across donors.

The germline V gene has CDR1 SGHNT and CDR2 YYREEE (reference sequence). CDR3 length: 15 residues. J lost 8 bases, V lost 4 bases, and 9 bases had no gene match. What was sequenced was PBMCs. The sequence was collected from a male donor in good health and CMV-seropositive. This sequence joins TRBV5-4 and TRBJ2-6, with 7 nucleotides matching TRBD1. The CDR3 region has the DNA TGTGCCAGCAGCCTTGACAGGGCCAAGTCCAACGTCCTGACTTTC. It encodes CASSLDRAKSNVLTF. The whole variable domain, filled in from reference TRBV5-4 and TRBJ2-6, reads ETGVTQSPTHLIKTRGQQVTLRCSSQSGHNTVSWYQQALGQGPQFIFQYYREEENGRGNFPPRFSGLQFPNYSSELNVNALELDDSALYLCASSLDRAKSNVLTFGAGSRLTVL.